The 31 T cell receptor beta chains in this list originate from one sample, sequenced in a study of T cell repertoires in cytomegalovirus infection. TCRdb re-called the reads through MiXCR, storing one row per CDR3 protein. Altogether 35,000 to 55,000 distinct CDR3 sequences are present, roughly 20% being singletons, with the ten largest covering roughly 20%. These receptors have no identified antigens. Input material: PBMCs, sequenced either directly or after in vitro stimulation (not recorded which). Source of these receptors: a human donor in good health (CMV status not recorded). Some clones in this sample may be carry-over from other donors' samples.

This clonotype was recorded many times. The rearrangement uses TRBV5-4 and TRBJ2-1, with unresolved D. The CDR3 is 13 residues long. The V gene lost 0 bases and the J gene lost 3 bases, with 4 bases spanning the gap. Germline CDR1 reads SGHNT; CDR2 reads YYREEE (reference sequence). The DNA of the CDR3 is TGTGCCAGCAGCTTGGACAGCTACAATGAGCAGTTCTTC. It yields the protein CASSLDSYNEQFF.

The chain carries TRBV7-2 and TRBJ2-2; D ambiguous. Germline CDR1 SGHTA, CDR2 FQGNSA. The V end was cut by 1 base, the J end by 9 bases, with 6 bases between. The CDR3 is 12 residues long. CDR3 loop: CASSLGLRELFF. CDR3 bases: TGTGCCAGCAGCTTAGGGTTACGGGAGCTGTTTTTT.

This clonotype was detected only once. The rearrangement joins TRBV7-4 to TRBJ2-1, with D perhaps TRBD2 (6 bases). Trimming pared 3 bases from V and 3 bases from J, leaving 12 bases between. CDR1 and CDR2 from the germline V gene are SGHVT and SQSDAQ. The CDR3 is made up of 15 amino acids. This chain's CDR3 is CASSFSVTSYNEQFF. CDR3 DNA: TGTGCCAGCAGCTTTTCCGTGACTAGCTACAATGAGCAGTTCTTC. Complete variable domain (other parts from reference TRBV7-4 and TRBJ2-1): GAGVSQSPRYKVAKRGRDVALRCDSISGHVTLYWYRQTLGQGSEVLTYSQSDAQRDKSGRPSGRFSAERPERSVSTLKIQRTEQGDSAVYLCASSFSVTSYNEQFFGPGTRLTVL.

This clonotype was picked up one time. The genes are TRBV3-1 and TRBJ2-3, with D possibly being TRBD2 (6 bases). CDR1 is LGHDT, CDR2 YNNKEL, per germline (reference sequence). The CDR3 is 19 residues long. Trimming took 3 bases from V and 0 from J, leaving 22 bases between them. The CDR3: CASSQDVNRELASTDTQYF. The CDR3 DNA follows: TGTGCCAGCAGCCAGGACGTAAATCGGGAGCTAGCTAGCACAGATACGCAGTATTTT.

This clonotype was observed a few times. The V gene is TRBV19, the J gene TRBJ1-1, with unresolved D. The germline gives CDR1 LNHDA, CDR2 SQIVND (reference sequence). The CDR3 is made up of 12 amino acids. The V gene lost 6 bases and the J gene lost 1 base, with 6 bases spanning the gap. CDR3 DNA: TGTGCCAGTAGACAGTCGAACACTGAAGCTTTCTTT. This codes for CASRQSNTEAFF.

This clonotype came up many times. The J gene is TRBJ1-2, the V gene TRBV18; 8 positions match TRBD1. Trimming cost V 3 bases and J 8 bases; bases outside gene matches: 11. Germline V lookup: CDR1 KGHSH, CDR2 LQKENI. The CDR3 covers 15 residues. The CDR3: CASSPGQGAPFGYTF. Written as DNA, the CDR3 is TGTGCCAGCTCACCGGGGCAGGGGGCTCCCTTCGGCTACACCTTC.

This clonotype was seen ten or more times. The CDR3 DNA reads TGTGCCAGCAGTCCTACAGGGTGGGGTCAGCCCCAGCATTTT. As protein: CASSPTGWGQPQHF. The chain employs TRBV12-3 or TRBV12-4 and TRBJ1-5, with D perhaps TRBD1 (6 bases). The CDR3 spans 14 residues. Trimming removed 5 bases at V and 6 bases at J, with 14 bases between.

The chain recombines TRBV5-1 with TRBJ1-3; D is possibly TRBD1 (6 bases). Per germline, CDR1 SGHRS and CDR2 YFSETQ. The CDR3 is made up of 14 amino acids. Trimming pared 5 bases from V and 0 bases from J, leaving 9 bases between. CDR3 protein: CASSQDSSGNTIYF. CDR3 nucleotide sequence: TGCGCCAGCAGTCAGGACAGCTCTGGAAACACCATATATTTT.

This clonotype was found many times. This chain links TRBV10-3 with TRBJ1-1; 9 nucleotides align to TRBD1. The ends lost 5 bases at V and 4 bases at J; junction bases unmatched: 8. The CDR3 length is 15 residues. CDR1 and CDR2 from the germline V gene are ENHRY and SYGVKD. CDR3 sequence (DNA): TGTGCCATCAGTTCTCAACAGGGGGCAGGCACTGAAGCTTTCTTT. The encoded protein is CAISSQQGAGTEAFF.

This clonotype occurred many times. The chain uses TRBV19 and TRBJ2-7; TRBD1 agrees at 11 bases. The germline CDR1 and CDR2 sequences are LNHDA and SQIVND (reference sequence). V gave up 5 bases and J gave up 3 bases; unmatched junction bases: 3. The CDR3 has 14 residues. The CDR3 region is CASSQGTGGYEQYF. CDR3 in DNA: TGTGCCAGTAGTCAGGGGACAGGGGGCTACGAGCAGTACTTC.

This clonotype was counted a few times. This chain uses TRBV11-2 with TRBJ2-7, with no clear D. CDR1 SGHAT and CDR2 FQNNGV come from the germline V gene. CDR3 length: 12 residues. With 5 bases removed from V and 8 bases from J, the gap between germline ends came to 13 bases. The CDR3 sequence: CASSGSLAQQYF. For the CDR3, the DNA is TGTGCCAGCAGCGGATCACTCGCTCAGCAGTACTTC.

This clonotype was recorded at least ten times. The CDR3 region has the DNA TGTGCCAGCAGCTTGGGGCGGGCATGGGAGACCCAGTACTTC. It yields the protein CASSLGRAWETQYF. The gene calls are TRBV7-2 and TRBJ2-5; either TRBD1 or TRBD2 may supply D (5 bases each). V lost 3 bases and J 5 bases, leaving 13 bases between the germline ends. In germline, CDR1 is SGHTA, CDR2 FQGNSA. CDR3 size: 14 residues.

This clonotype occurred a few times. The V gene is TRBV18, the J gene TRBJ1-6, with D perhaps matching TRBD1 (6 bases). Trimming took 5 bases from V and 0 from J, leaving 14 bases between them. The CDR3 contains 17 residues. Germline V gene lookup returns CDR1 KGHSH and CDR2 LQKENI. CDR3 in amino acids: CASSTRTASSYNSPLHF. The CDR3 DNA sequence: TGTGCCAGCTCAACGCGGACAGCGAGCTCCTATAATTCACCCCTCCACTTT.

In this sample, this clonotype turned up many times. This chain connects TRBV7-9 to TRBJ2-1; D remains unclear. Germline lookup yields CDR1 SEHNR and CDR2 FQNEAQ (reference sequence). This CDR3 is 11 amino acids long. V lost 1 base, J lost 10 bases, and 5 bases lay in between. The CDR3 protein is CASSLGFEQFF. The CDR3 DNA reads TGTGCCAGCAGCTTAGGATTCGAGCAGTTCTTC.

This clonotype was detected a few times. The chain uses TRBV6-2 or TRBV6-3 and TRBJ2-7, with unresolved D. Deletions cut 9 bases from V and 0 bases from J, with 15 bases between. CDR1 and CDR2 from the germline V gene are MNHEY and SVGEGT. The CDR3 has 14 amino acids. CDR3 region: CASSRRAASYEQYF. In DNA form, the CDR3 reads TGTGCCAGTAGCCGGAGAGCCGCCTCCTACGAGCAGTACTTC.

This clonotype was observed at least ten times. The CDR3 DNA reads TGTGCCAGCAGGCCCTGGACGGATACTAATGAAAAACTGTTTTTT. Protein: CASRPWTDTNEKLFF. This rearrangement joins TRBV7-2 to TRBJ1-4, with D unresolved. Trimming pared 6 bases from V and 2 bases from J, leaving 13 bases between. The CDR3 runs 15 residues. Germline V gene sequence: CDR1 SGHTA, CDR2 FQGNSA. Using reference TRBV7-2 and TRBJ1-4 for the parts outside the CDR3, the full variable domain is GAGVSQSPSNKVTEKGKDVELRCDPISGHTALYWYRQSLGQGLEFLIYFQGNSAPDKSGLPSDRFSAERTGGSVSTLTIQRTQQEDSAVYLCASRPWTDTNEKLFFGSGTQLSVL.

This clonotype was seen repeatedly, ten times or more. The chain couples TRBV19 to TRBJ1-3; no firm D call. Per germline, CDR1 LNHDA and CDR2 SQIVND (reference sequence). Between the trimmed V and J ends, which lost 3 bases and 5 bases, there was a span of 8 bases. This CDR3 spans 13 amino acids. Written as DNA, the CDR3 is TGTGCCAGTAGTATGTCTTGGCGAAACACCATATATTTT. It is translated as CASSMSWRNTIYF.

This clonotype has a count of ten or more. The CDR3 DNA sequence: TGCGCCAGCAGCCAAGTAGGCGATGAAAAACTGTTTTTT. Protein product: CASSQVGDEKLFF. The chain combines TRBV4-1 with TRBJ1-4, with D hard to call. CDR1 is MGHRA and CDR2 is YSYEKL in the germline V gene. This CDR3 contains 13 residues. The V end was cut by 1 base, the J end by 6 bases, with 6 bases between.

The chain links TRBV12-3 or TRBV12-4 to TRBJ1-5; tentative D call: TRBD1 (5 bases). Trimming left V 0 bases short and J 6 bases short, with 6 bases between. This CDR3 is 13 amino acids long. CDR3 residues: CASSLAQGQPQHF. CDR3 nucleotide sequence: TGTGCCAGCAGTTTAGCGCAGGGTCAGCCCCAGCATTTT.

The CDR3, as DNA: TGTGCCAGCAGCCAAGAGGAGGGGGGGCAAACCGGGGAGCTGTTTTTT. It codes for CASSQEEGGQTGELFF. The J gene is TRBJ2-2, the V gene TRBV4-2, with D possibly matching TRBD2 (7 bases). Trimming cost V 0 bases and J 5 bases, with 13 bases left between them. From germline, CDR1 is LGHNA and CDR2 YNFKEQ. There are 16 residues in the CDR3.

The sample holds many counts of this clonotype. The chain uses TRBV7-2 and TRBJ2-3, with a weak D call TRBD1 (5 bases). Germline lookup yields CDR1 SGHTA and CDR2 FQGNSA. There are 16 residues in the CDR3. Trimming took 5 bases from V and 2 from J, leaving 17 bases between them. The DNA of the CDR3 is TGTGCCAGCAGCCCTGTCAGGGAAGCCTTCACAGATACGCAGTATTTT. It codes for CASSPVREAFTDTQYF.

V gene TRBV2 combines with J gene TRBJ2-5, with D perhaps matching TRBD1 (6 bases). Germline lookup yields CDR1 SNHLY and CDR2 FYNNEI. V was pared by 7 bases and J by 5 bases, with 17 bases between. The CDR3 covers 14 residues. In DNA form, the CDR3 reads TGTGCCAGCACTGATGGTAGGGGGTCGGAGACCCAGTACTTC. It is translated as CASTDGRGSETQYF. The variable domain in full, with the rest retrieved from reference TRBV2 and TRBJ2-5, is EPEVTQTPSHQVTQMGQEVILRCVPISNHLYFYWYRQILGQKVEFLVSFYNNEISEKSEIFDDQFSVERPDGSNFTLKIRSTKLEDSAMYFCASTDGRGSETQYFGPGTRLLVL.

The V and J genes are TRBV2 and TRBJ2-5; 9 bases line up with TRBD1. J was trimmed by 0 bases and V by 11 bases; bases with no gene match: 4. Germline V lookup: CDR1 SNHLY, CDR2 FYNNEI. The CDR3 length is 13 residues. This CDR3 is CARTGANQETQYF. In DNA form, the CDR3 reads TGTGCCCGGACAGGGGCAAACCAAGAGACCCAGTACTTC.

This clonotype was seen more than once but under ten times. V and J are TRBV6-2 or TRBV6-3 and TRBJ2-7; 7 nucleotides line up with TRBD2. Germline-derived CDR1 and CDR2 are MNHEY and SVGEGT. The CDR3 has 15 residues. V shed 1 base and J 4 bases; nucleotides not matched to a gene: 7. CDR3 residues: CASSYLTGGGYEQYF. The CDR3 DNA reads as TGTGCCAGCAGTTACTTGACGGGAGGTGGGTACGAGCAGTACTTC.

This chain connects TRBV19 to TRBJ1-1; a possible D gene is TRBD1 (5 bases). CDR1 is LNHDA and CDR2 is SQIVND in the germline V gene (reference sequence). The CDR3 runs 11 residues. Trimming removed 5 bases at V and 10 bases at J, with 11 bases between. The CDR3 DNA reads as TGTGCCAGTAGTGCTAGCGGGGGAGCTTTCTTT. Its translation is CASSASGGAFF.

This clonotype was seen only a few times. J is TRBJ2-1 and V is TRBV24-1; D is unresolved. CDR1 is KGHDR and CDR2 is SFDVKD in the germline V gene. V lost 3 bases to trimming and J lost 8 bases, with 4 bases between them. The CDR3 spans 11 residues. CDR3 residues: CATSDIHEQFF. In nucleotides, the CDR3 is TGTGCCACCAGTGATATACATGAGCAGTTCTTC.

This clonotype was observed a handful of times. This sequence joins TRBV12-3 or TRBV12-4 and TRBJ2-7; TRBD2 aligns across 8 bases. V was pared by 1 base and J by 1 base, with 6 bases of the junction left unmatched. This CDR3 is 16 amino acids long. As DNA, the CDR3 is TGTGCCAGCAGTTTAGGCCGGCGGGAGGTTTCCTACGAGCAGTACTTC. It yields the protein CASSLGRREVSYEQYF.

This clonotype was counted at least ten times. The V gene is TRBV27, the J gene TRBJ2-2, with 7 nucleotides matching TRBD2. The CDR3 totals 16 residues. Trimming took 1 base from V and 2 from J; bases not matched to a gene: 4. The germline gives CDR1 MNHEY, CDR2 SMNVEV (reference sequence). CDR3 bases: TGTGCCAGCAGTTTATTAGGGACTACAAACACCGGGGAGCTGTTTTTT. Protein: CASSLLGTTNTGELFF.

CDR3 region: CASSFPGLAGNEQFF. CDR3 bases: TGTGCCAGCAGCTTTCCGGGACTAGCCGGCAATGAGCAGTTCTTC. The chain joins TRBV7-3 to TRBJ2-1; 9 nucleotides agree with TRBD2. The CDR3 covers 15 residues. V was clipped by 3 bases and J by 6 bases; unmatched bases: 6. Germline assignment: CDR1 SGHTA and CDR2 FQGTGA.

The chain is built from TRBV5-1 and TRBJ2-2; D remains ambiguous. The CDR3 totals 15 residues. CDR1 is SGHRS and CDR2 is YFSETQ in the germline V gene. V was cut by 0 bases and J by 7 bases, with 13 bases left in between. The CDR3 loop is CASSLAGFGGGELFF. The CDR3 region has the DNA TGCGCCAGCAGCTTGGCAGGCTTCGGCGGCGGGGAGCTGTTTTTT. Filled out from reference TRBV5-1 and TRBJ2-2, the complete variable domain reads KAGVTQTPRYLIKTRGQQVTLSCSPISGHRSVSWYQQTPGQGLQFLFEYFSETQRNKGNFPGRFSGRQFSNSRSEMNVSTLELGDSALYLCASSLAGFGGGELFFGEGSRLTVL.

This clonotype has a count of ten or more. This sequence joins TRBV7-2 and TRBJ2-3; tentative D call: TRBD2 (6 bases). The CDR3 spans 14 residues. CDR1 is SGHTA and CDR2 is FQGNSA in the germline V gene. Trimming cost V 2 bases and J 11 bases, with 17 bases left between them. The CDR3 is CASSLLSSESKQYF. CDR3 in DNA: TGTGCCAGCAGCTTACTGTCTAGCGAGTCGAAGCAGTATTTT.